These 21 T cell receptor beta chains were sequenced from one sample in a study of CD8 T cells in ankylosing spondylitis. TCRdb fed the 5' RACE reads into MiXCR, producing one record per CDR3 protein. Of approximately 350,000 distinct CDR3 sequences listed, approximately 22% are singletons. Material for sequencing was blood, either unsorted or a sorted T cell fraction (not recorded which). These receptors all stem from a male donor with ankylosing spondylitis or in good health (not recorded which).

In nucleotides, the CDR3 is TGTGCCAGCAGTAATGGGGTCTCCTACGAGCAGTACTTC. Encoded protein: CASSNGVSYEQYF. The J gene is TRBJ2-7, the V gene TRBV27; D remains ambiguous. The CDR3 spans 13 residues. Germline values: CDR1 MNHEY, CDR2 SMNVEV (reference sequence). Trimming left V 5 bases short and J 0 bases short, with 8 bases between.

V gene TRBV30 combines with J gene TRBJ1-5; D may be TRBD1 (5 bases). Germline lookup yields CDR1 GTSNPN and CDR2 SVGIG (reference sequence). The CDR3 has 15 residues. Trimming removed 0 bases at V and 0 bases at J, with 9 bases between. CDR3 residues: CAWSVGDYSNQPQHF. The CDR3 DNA sequence: TGTGCCTGGAGTGTAGGGGATTATAGCAATCAGCCCCAGCATTTT.

The chain's CDR3 is CSARDRSGANVLTF. CDR3 coding DNA: TGCAGTGCTAGGGACAGGTCTGGGGCCAACGTCCTGACTTTC. The chain links TRBV20-1 to TRBJ2-6, with 7 bases matching TRBD1. The length of the CDR3 is 14 residues. CDR1 is DFQATT and CDR2 is SNEGSKA in the germline V gene (reference sequence). With V trimmed by 3 bases and J by 1 base, 0 bases remained unmatched.

The chain recombines TRBV7-9 with TRBJ2-5; D might be TRBD1 (6 bases). Trimming took off 5 bases at V and 4 bases at J, with 11 bases between the two ends. CDR1 is SEHNR and CDR2 is FQNEAQ in the germline V gene (reference sequence). The CDR3 totals 13 residues. This CDR3 is CASSEPGVETQYF. The CDR3 DNA sequence: TGTGCCAGCAGCGAACCAGGGGTAGAGACCCAGTACTTC. Full variable domain (outside the CDR3, taken from reference TRBV7-9 and TRBJ2-5): DTGVSQNPRHKITKRGQNVTFRCDPISEHNRLYWYRQTLGQGPEFLTYFQNEAQLEKSRLLSDRFSAERPKGSFSTLEIQRTEQGDSAMYLCASSEPGVETQYFGPGTRLLVL.

This chain joins TRBV9 and TRBJ1-6, with D hard to call. CDR1 and CDR2 (germline): SGDLS, YYNGEE. Trimming stripped 3 bases from V and 10 bases from J, with 14 bases between. The CDR3 is made up of 14 amino acids. The CDR3 bases are TGTGCCAGCAGCGCGGGAGATGTGGGGTCACCCCTCCACTTT. Its translation: CASSAGDVGSPLHF.

This clonotype showed up just a few times. The chain is built from TRBV5-1 and TRBJ2-3, with 12 bases lining up with TRBD2. The CDR3 spans 16 residues. V trimming: 3 bases; J trimming: 1 base; junction bases outside the gene matches: 3. Germline CDR1 reads SGHRS; CDR2 reads YFSETQ. For the CDR3, the DNA is TGCGCCAGCAGCTCACGGACTAGCGGGGGCACAGATACGCAGTATTTT. Translating gives CASSSRTSGGTDTQYF.

This clonotype was observed a few times. The V call is TRBV4-2, the J call TRBJ2-2; 12 nucleotides match TRBD2. Germline assignment: CDR1 LGHNA and CDR2 YNFKEQ. Trimming removed 4 bases from V and 6 bases from J; junction bases left unmatched: 12. The CDR3 totals 18 residues. CDR3 loop: CASSRAGLAGGPSGELFF. CDR3 nucleotides: TGTGCCAGCAGCCGAGCGGGCCTAGCGGGGGGGCCATCCGGGGAGCTGTTTTTT.

This clonotype was counted a few times. The chain has TRBV29-1 and TRBJ1-2, with TRBD1 identical over 7 bases. This CDR3 contains 12 residues. V was pared by 5 bases and J by 2 bases, with 2 bases of the junction left unmatched. Per the germline V gene, CDR1 is SQVTM and CDR2 is ANQGSEA. The CDR3 nucleotides read TGCAGCGTTTCGGGACAGAACTATGGCTACACCTTC. The encoded protein is CSVSGQNYGYTF.

The chain is built from TRBV20-1 and TRBJ2-5, with D possibly TRBD1 on 6 matching bases. The CDR3 contains 13 residues. Trimming cost V 0 bases and J 5 bases, with 10 bases left between them. CDR1 and CDR2 (germline): DFQATT, SNEGSKA (reference sequence). The CDR3 bases are TGCAGTGCTAGAGATAGGGGGAGTGAGACCCAGTACTTC. Translated, it gives CSARDRGSETQYF.

In its sample, this clonotype was seen a few times. The chain employs TRBV12-3 or TRBV12-4 and TRBJ1-1; D unclear. Trimming cost V 7 bases and J 5 bases, with 20 bases left between them. The CDR3 contains 15 residues. The CDR3 coding sequence is TGTGCCAGCACCAGTCCAGTCGCGGGCGGAACTGAAGCTTTCTTT. Protein sequence: CASTSPVAGGTEAFF.

This clonotype turned up a few times. V and J are TRBV25-1 and TRBJ2-7; TRBD2 might be the D (6 bases). V was clipped by 2 bases and J by 2 bases, with 10 bases between them. The CDR3 loop spans 14 amino acids. In germline, CDR1 is MGHDK, CDR2 SYGVNS. CDR3 sequence (DNA): TGTGCCAGCAGTGAACTTGCGGGGACCTACGAGCAGTACTTC. This gives the protein CASSELAGTYEQYF.

Turning to this clonotype: This may stem from a read error, because a much larger clone lies one nucleotide away. The chain has TRBV7-9 and TRBJ2-7; D unresolved. In germline, CDR1 is SEHNR, CDR2 FQNEAQ (reference sequence). Trimming took off 5 bases at V and 6 bases at J, with 5 bases between the two ends. The CDR3 is made up of 10 amino acids. CDR3 sequence: CASSGVEQYF. Here the CDR3 DNA reads TGTGCCAGCAGCGGGGTCGAGCAGTACTTC.

The sample holds a few counts of this clonotype. CDR3 region: CASSPEGTGNEQFF. Here the CDR3 DNA reads TGTGCCAGCAGTCCCGAAGGGACAGGGAATGAGCAGTTCTTC. The chain recombines TRBV12-3 or TRBV12-4 with TRBJ2-1, with 9 nucleotides matching TRBD1. This CDR3 region has 14 residues. V shed 5 bases and J 7 bases; nucleotides not matched to a gene: 6.

The V call is TRBV20-1, the J call TRBJ2-1; unclear D gene. V dropped 5 bases and J dropped 8 bases, with 10 bases sitting between them. This CDR3 comprises 11 residues. CDR1 and CDR2 from the germline V gene are DFQATT and SNEGSKA (reference sequence). CDR3: CSAPIGYEQFF. CDR3 coding DNA: TGCAGTGCTCCTATAGGATATGAGCAGTTCTTC.

The sample holds a few counts of this clonotype. The chain has TRBV12-3 or TRBV12-4 and TRBJ2-7, with 7 bases matching TRBD1. Trimming removed 3 bases from V and 6 bases from J; junction bases left unmatched: 5. The CDR3 covers 13 residues. CDR3 nucleotide sequence: TGTGCCAGCAGTTTTGAGGGGGCGGGCGAGCAGTACTTC. Translation: CASSFEGAGEQYF.

V is TRBV15 and J is TRBJ2-7; D is ambiguous. CDR3 length: 14 residues. Germline V gives CDR1 LNHNV, CDR2 YYDKDF (reference sequence). Trimming stripped 0 bases from V and 0 bases from J, with 6 bases between. The CDR3 DNA is TGTGCCACCAGCAGAGATCAAGTCTCCTACGAGCAGTACTTC. It yields the protein CATSRDQVSYEQYF.

This chain joins TRBV9 and TRBJ2-1; 7 positions match TRBD1. The germline gives CDR1 SGDLS, CDR2 YYNGEE. V shed 6 bases and J 2 bases; nucleotides not matched to a gene: 8. This CDR3 is built from 15 residues. The CDR3: CASTGSGTAYNEQFF. Here the CDR3 DNA reads TGTGCCAGCACCGGGTCCGGGACAGCCTACAATGAGCAGTTCTTC.

The V call is TRBV12-3 or TRBV12-4, the J call TRBJ1-2; D unresolved. The CDR3 loop spans 16 amino acids. V was shortened by 5 bases and J by 0 bases, with 16 bases between the two germline ends. CDR3 amino acids: CASSTLEARANYGYTF. The CDR3 region has the DNA TGTGCCAGCAGTACCCTTGAAGCCCGGGCTAACTATGGCTACACCTTC.

There are a few counts of this clonotype. The CDR3 nucleotides read TGTGCCAGCAGCTTACACCTGGATGGCCAAGAGACCCAGTACTTC. It is translated as CASSLHLDGQETQYF. The chain recombines TRBV7-8 with TRBJ2-5; D unclear. CDR1 and CDR2 (germline): SGHVS, FQNEAQ. This CDR3 contains 15 residues. Between the trimmed V and J ends, which lost 2 bases and 1 base, there was a span of 11 bases.

This clonotype was seen a handful of times. The gene calls are TRBV7-9 and TRBJ2-1, with unresolved D. The germline gives CDR1 SEHNR, CDR2 FQNEAQ (reference sequence). V was clipped by 6 bases and J by 5 bases, with 17 bases between them. The CDR3 has 15 residues. The CDR3 protein is CASSQLGMVDNEQFF. The CDR3 region has the DNA TGTGCCAGCAGTCAGCTTGGGATGGTCGACAATGAGCAGTTCTTC.

This clonotype was observed a few times. This chain connects TRBV13 to TRBJ2-1, with 7 bases aligning to TRBD1. J gave up 4 bases and V 5 bases, and 11 bases lay outside the gene matches. The CDR3 loop spans 16 amino acids. Germline assignment: CDR1 PRHDT and CDR2 FYEKMQ (reference sequence). The CDR3 DNA follows: TGTGCCAGCAGCACCCGACGTGAGGGGGCATACAATGAGCAGTTCTTC. It is translated as CASSTRREGAYNEQFF.